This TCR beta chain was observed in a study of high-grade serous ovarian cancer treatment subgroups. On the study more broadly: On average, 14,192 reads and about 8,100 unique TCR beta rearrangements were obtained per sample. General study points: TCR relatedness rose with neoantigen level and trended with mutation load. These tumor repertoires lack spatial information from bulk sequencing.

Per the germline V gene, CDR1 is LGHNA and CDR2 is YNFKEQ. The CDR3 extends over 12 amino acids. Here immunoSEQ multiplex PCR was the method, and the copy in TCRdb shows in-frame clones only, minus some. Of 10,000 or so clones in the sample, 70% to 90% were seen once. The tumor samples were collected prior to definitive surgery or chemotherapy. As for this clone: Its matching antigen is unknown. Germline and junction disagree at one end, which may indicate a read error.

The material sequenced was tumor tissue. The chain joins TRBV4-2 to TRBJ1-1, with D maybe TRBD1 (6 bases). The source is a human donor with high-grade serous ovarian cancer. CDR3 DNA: TGTGCCAGCAGCCAAACAAAACAGGGTTATGCCTTT. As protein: CASSQTKQGYAF.